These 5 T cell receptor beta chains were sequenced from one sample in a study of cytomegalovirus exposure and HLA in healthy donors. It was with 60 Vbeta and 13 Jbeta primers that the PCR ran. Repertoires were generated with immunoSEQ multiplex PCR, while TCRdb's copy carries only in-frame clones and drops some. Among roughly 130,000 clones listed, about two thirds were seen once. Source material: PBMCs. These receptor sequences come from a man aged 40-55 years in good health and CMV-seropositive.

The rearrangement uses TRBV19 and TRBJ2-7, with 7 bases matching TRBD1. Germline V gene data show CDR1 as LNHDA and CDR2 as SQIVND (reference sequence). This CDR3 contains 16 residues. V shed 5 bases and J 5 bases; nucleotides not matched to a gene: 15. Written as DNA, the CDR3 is TGTGCCAGTAGTCCCGGACTCAGGGGGACATCCCACGAGCAGTACTTC. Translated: CASSPGLRGTSHEQYF.

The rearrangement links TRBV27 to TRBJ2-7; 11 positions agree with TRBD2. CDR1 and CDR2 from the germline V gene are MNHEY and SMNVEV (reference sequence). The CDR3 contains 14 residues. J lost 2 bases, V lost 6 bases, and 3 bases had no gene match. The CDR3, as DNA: TGTGCCAGCAGCCGACTAGCGGGAACCTACGAGCAGTACTTC. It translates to CASSRLAGTYEQYF.

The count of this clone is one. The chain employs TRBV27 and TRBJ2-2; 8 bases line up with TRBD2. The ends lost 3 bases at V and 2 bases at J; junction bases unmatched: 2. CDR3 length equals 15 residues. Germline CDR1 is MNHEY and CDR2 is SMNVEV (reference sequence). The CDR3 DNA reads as TGTGCCAGCAGTTTCGGGGGGGCTAACACCGGGGAGCTGTTTTTT. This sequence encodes CASSFGGANTGELFF.

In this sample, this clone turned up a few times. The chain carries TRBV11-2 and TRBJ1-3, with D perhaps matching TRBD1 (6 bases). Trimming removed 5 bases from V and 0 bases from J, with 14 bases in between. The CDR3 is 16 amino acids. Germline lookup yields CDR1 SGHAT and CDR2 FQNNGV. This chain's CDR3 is CASSPGQQTSGNTIYF. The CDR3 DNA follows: TGTGCCAGCAGCCCCGGACAGCAAACCTCTGGAAACACCATATATTTT.

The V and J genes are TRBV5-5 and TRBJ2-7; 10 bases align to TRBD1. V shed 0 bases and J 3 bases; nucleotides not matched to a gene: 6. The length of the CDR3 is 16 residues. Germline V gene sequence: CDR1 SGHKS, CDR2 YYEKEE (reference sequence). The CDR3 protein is CASSLAGTGAYYEQYF. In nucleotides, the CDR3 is TGTGCCAGCAGCTTGGCCGGGACAGGGGCCTACTACGAGCAGTACTTC.